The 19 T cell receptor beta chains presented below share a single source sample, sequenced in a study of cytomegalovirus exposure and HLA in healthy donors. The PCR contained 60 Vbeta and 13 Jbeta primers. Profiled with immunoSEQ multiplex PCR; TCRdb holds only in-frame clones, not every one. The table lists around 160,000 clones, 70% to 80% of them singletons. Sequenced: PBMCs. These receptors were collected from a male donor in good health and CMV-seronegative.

The CDR3 is CASSERQGDGYTF. CDR3 nucleotide sequence: TGTGCCAGCAGTGAGCGGCAGGGGGATGGCTACACCTTC. J is TRBJ1-2 and V is TRBV6-1; 7 nucleotides align to TRBD1. The CDR3 contains 13 residues. Losses at the gene ends were 3 bases for V and 6 bases for J; bases not matched to a gene: 4. The germline V gene encodes CDR1 MNHNS and CDR2 SASEGT.

The CDR3 DNA reads TGTGCCAGTAGTACGAGTGCAGATACGCAGTATTTT. Its translation is CASSTSADTQYF. The genes are TRBV19 and TRBJ2-3; the D is unclear. CDR3 length equals 12 residues. Trimming stripped 4 bases from V and 4 bases from J, with 6 bases between. Germline V gene sequence: CDR1 LNHDA, CDR2 SQIVND (reference sequence).

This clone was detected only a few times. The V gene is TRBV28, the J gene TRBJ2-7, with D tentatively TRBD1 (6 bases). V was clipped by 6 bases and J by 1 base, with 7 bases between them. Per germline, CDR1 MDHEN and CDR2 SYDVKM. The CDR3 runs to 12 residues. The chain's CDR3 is CASRQGSYEQYF. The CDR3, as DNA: TGTGCCAGCAGACAGGGTTCCTACGAGCAGTACTTC.

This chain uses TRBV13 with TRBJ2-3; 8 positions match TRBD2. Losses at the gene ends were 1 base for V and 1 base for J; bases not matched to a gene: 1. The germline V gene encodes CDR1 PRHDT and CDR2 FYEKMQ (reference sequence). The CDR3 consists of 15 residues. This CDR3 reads CASSLEAGGTDTQYF. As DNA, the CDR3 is TGTGCCAGCAGCTTAGAAGCGGGAGGCACAGATACGCAGTATTTT.

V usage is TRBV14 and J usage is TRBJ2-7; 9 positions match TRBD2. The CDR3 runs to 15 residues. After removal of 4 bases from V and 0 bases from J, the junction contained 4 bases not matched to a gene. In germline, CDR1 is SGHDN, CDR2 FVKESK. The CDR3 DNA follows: TGTGCCAGCAGCCTCCCAGCGGGGGGCTCCTACGAGCAGTACTTC. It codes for CASSLPAGGSYEQYF.

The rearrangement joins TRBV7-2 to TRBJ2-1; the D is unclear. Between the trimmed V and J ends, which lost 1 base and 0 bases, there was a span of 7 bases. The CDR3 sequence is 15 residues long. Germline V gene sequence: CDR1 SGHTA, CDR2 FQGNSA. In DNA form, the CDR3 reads TGTGCCAGCAGCTTAGATCACAACTCCTACAATGAGCAGTTCTTC. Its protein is CASSLDHNSYNEQFF.

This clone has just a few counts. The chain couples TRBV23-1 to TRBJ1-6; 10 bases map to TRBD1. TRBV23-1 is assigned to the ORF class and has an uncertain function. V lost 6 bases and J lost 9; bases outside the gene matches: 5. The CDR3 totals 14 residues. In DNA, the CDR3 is TGCGCCAGCAGAACCGGGACAGGGGCTTCACCCCTCCACTTT. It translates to CASRTGTGASPLHF.

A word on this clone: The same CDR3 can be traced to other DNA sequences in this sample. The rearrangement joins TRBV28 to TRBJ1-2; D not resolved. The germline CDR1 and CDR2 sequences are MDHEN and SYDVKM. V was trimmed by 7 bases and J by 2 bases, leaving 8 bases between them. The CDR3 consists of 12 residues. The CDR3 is CASTSGNYGYTF. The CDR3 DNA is TGTGCCAGCACCTCCGGGAACTATGGCTACACCTTC.

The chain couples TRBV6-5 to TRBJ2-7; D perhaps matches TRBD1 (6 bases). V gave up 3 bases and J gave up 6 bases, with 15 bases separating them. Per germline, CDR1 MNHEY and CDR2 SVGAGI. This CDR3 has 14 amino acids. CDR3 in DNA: TGTGCCAGCAGTTATGGTGCACAGGGAACCGAGCAGTACTTC. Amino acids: CASSYGAQGTEQYF.

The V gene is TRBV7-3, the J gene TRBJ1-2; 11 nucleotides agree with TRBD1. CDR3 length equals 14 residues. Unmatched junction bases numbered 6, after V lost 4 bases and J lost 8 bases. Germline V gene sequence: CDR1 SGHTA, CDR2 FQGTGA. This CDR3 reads CASSSGQGAAGYTF. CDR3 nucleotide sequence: TGTGCCAGCAGCTCCGGACAGGGGGCCGCAGGCTACACCTTC.

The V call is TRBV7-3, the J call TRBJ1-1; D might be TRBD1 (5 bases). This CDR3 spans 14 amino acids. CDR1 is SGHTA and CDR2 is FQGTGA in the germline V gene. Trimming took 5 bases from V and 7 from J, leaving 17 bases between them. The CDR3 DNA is TGTGCCAGCAGCAAGTTGGGGGGAGGAATTGAAGCTTTCTTT. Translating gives CASSKLGGGIEAFF. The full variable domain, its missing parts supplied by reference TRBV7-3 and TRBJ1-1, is GAGVSQTPSNKVTEKGKYVELRCDPISGHTALYWYRQSLGQGPEFLIYFQGTGAADDSGLPNDRFFAVRPEGSVSTLKIQRTERGDSAVYLCASSKLGGGIEAFFGQGTRLTVV.

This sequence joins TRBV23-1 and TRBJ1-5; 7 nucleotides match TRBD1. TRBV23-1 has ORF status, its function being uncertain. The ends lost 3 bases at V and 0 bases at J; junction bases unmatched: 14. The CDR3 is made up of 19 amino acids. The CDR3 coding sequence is TGCGCCAGCAGTCACCATCGGAGGGGGCAGGGGGGTAGCAATCAGCCCCAGCATTTT. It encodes CASSHHRRGQGGSNQPQHF.

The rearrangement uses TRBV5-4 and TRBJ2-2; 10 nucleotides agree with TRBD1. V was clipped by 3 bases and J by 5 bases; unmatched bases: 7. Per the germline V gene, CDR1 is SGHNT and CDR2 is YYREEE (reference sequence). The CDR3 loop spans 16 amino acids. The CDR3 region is CASSSFGQGETGELFF. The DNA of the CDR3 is TGTGCCAGCAGCTCCTTCGGACAGGGGGAAACCGGGGAGCTGTTTTTT.

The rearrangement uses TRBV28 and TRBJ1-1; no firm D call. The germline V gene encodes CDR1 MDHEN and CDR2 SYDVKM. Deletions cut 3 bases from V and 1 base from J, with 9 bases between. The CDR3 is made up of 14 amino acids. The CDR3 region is CASSLGTPNTEAFF. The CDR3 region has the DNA TGTGCCAGCAGTTTGGGCACCCCGAACACTGAAGCTTTCTTT. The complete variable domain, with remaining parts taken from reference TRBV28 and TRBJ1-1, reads DVKVTQSSRYLVKRTGEKVFLECVQDMDHENMFWYRQDPGLGLRLIYFSYDVKMKEKGDIPEGYSVSREKKERFSLILESASTNQTSMYLCASSLGTPNTEAFFGQGTRLTVV.

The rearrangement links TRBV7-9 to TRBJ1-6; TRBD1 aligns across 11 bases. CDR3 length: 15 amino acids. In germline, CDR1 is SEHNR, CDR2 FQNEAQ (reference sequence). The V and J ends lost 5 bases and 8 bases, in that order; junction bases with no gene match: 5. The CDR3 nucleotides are TGTGCCAGCAGCCACAGGACAGGGGGCGATTCACCCCTCCACTTT. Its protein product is CASSHRTGGDSPLHF. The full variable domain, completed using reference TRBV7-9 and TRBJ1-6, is DTGVSQNPRHKITKRGQNVTFRCDPISEHNRLYWYRQTLGQGPEFLTYFQNEAQLEKSRLLSDRFSAERPKGSFSTLEIQRTEQGDSAMYLCASSHRTGGDSPLHFGNGTRLTVT.

CDR3: CAISDYKSTGELFF. CDR3 sequence (DNA): TGTGCCATCAGTGATTACAAGTCCACCGGGGAGCTGTTTTTT. The chain has TRBV10-3 and TRBJ2-2; no reliable D call. Trimming took off 3 bases at V and 4 bases at J, with 9 bases between the two ends. The CDR3 spans 14 residues. Germline CDR1 is ENHRY and CDR2 is SYGVKD.

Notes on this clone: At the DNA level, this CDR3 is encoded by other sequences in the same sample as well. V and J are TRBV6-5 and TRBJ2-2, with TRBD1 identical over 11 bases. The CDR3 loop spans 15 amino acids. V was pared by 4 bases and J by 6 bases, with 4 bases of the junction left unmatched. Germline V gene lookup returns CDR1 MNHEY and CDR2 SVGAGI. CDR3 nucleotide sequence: TGTGCCAGCAGTTCAGGGACAGGGGGATCCGGGGAGCTGTTTTTT. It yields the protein CASSSGTGGSGELFF.

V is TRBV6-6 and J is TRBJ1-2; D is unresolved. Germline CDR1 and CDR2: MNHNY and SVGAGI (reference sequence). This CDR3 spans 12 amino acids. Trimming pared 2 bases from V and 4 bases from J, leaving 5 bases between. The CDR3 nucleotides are TGTGCCAGCAGTTACGGCAGCTATGGCTACACCTTC. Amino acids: CASSYGSYGYTF.

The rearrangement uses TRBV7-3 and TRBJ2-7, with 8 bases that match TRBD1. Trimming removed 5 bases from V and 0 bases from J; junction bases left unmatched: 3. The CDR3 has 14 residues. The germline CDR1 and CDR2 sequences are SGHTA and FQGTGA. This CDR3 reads CASSRDRGSYEQYF. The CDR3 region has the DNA TGTGCCAGCAGCCGAGACAGGGGCTCCTACGAGCAGTACTTC.